What follows describes a single T cell receptor (beta chain). This specimen belongs to a study of shared T cell receptors in the human thymus. The germline gives CDR1 SGHTS, CDR2 YDEGEE. CDR3 size: 13 residues. Germline trimming cut 2 bases from V and 3 bases from J; bases unmatched to any gene: 2. Sequencing used immunoSEQ multiplex PCR; TCRdb keeps in-frame clones, though not all of them. The sample includes 55,000 to 75,000 clones, nearly 95% of them seen just once. Sequencing input: thymocytes. The source is a human donor. The rearrangement joins TRBV5-8 to TRBJ2-7; 7 positions agree with TRBD1. This CDR3 is CASSLGQDYEQYF. The CDR3 DNA reads TGTGCCAGCAGCTTAGGACAGGACTACGAGCAGTACTTC.